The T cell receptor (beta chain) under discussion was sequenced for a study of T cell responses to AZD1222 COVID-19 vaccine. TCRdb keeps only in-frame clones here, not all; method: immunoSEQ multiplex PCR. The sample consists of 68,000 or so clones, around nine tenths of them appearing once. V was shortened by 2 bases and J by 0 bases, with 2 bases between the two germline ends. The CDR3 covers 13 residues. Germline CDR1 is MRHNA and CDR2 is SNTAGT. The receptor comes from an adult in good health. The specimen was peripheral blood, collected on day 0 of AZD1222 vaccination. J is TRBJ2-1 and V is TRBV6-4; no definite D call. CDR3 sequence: CASSDGSYNEQFF. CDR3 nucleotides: TGTGCCAGCAGTGACGGCTCCTACAATGAGCAGTTCTTC.